The rows below give T cell receptor beta chains drawn from one sample of a study of T-cell reconstitution after alpha-beta-depleted transplantation in children. Each CDR3 protein gets one entry after TCRdb re-called the PCR reads with MiXCR. The sample has some 450,000 distinct CDR3 sequences, 43% seen once. This specimen was PBMCs, taken before TCRalphabeta/CD19-depleted stem cell transplant. The receptors were sampled from a girl aged 2 to 10 with aplastic anemia, due to receive a stem cell transplant. CDR3s include the opening cysteine and the closing phenylalanine or tryptophan. Each record gives: J gene, V gene, D gene, clone size, CDR3 protein, CDR3 DNA. A D gene is named only where the DNA matches it firmly. The size entry is marked missing in some rows and otherwise reads once, few, many or a size class.

TRBJ2-7	TRBV12-3/TRBV12-4	TRBD2	few	CASSSSGRAREQYF	TGTGCCAGCAGTTCTAGCGGGAGGGCCAGGGAGCAGTACTTC
TRBJ2-1	TRBV4-3	TRBD2	many	CASSQRGLADTYNEQFF	TGCGCCAGCAGCCAACGCGGACTAGCGGATACCTACAATGAGCAGTTCTTC
TRBJ2-3	TRBV28	NA	few	CASSNRGEPSTDTQYF	TGTGCCAGCAGTAACCGAGGGGAACCTAGCACAGATACGCAGTATTTT
TRBJ1-3	TRBV28	NA	NA	CASSLLGHFSGNTIYF	TGTGCCAGCAGTCTCCTCGGACACTTCTCTGGAAACACCATATATTTT
TRBJ1-1	TRBV20-1	TRBD1	many	CSAGRQGPNTEAFF	TGCAGTGCTGGTCGACAGGGCCCGAACACTGAAGCTTTCTTT
TRBJ1-1	TRBV7-9	NA	NA	CASSSDPGHPAFF	TGTGCCAGCAGCTCGGACCCGGGACATCCCGCTTTCTTT
TRBJ1-1	TRBV7-8	NA	many	CASSFPGGDTEAFF	TGTGCCAGCAGCTTTCCCGGGGGGGACACTGAAGCTTTCTTT
TRBJ2-1	TRBV11-2	TRBD2	NA	CASSWTSAASYNDQFF	TGTGCCAGCAGCTGGACTAGCGCCGCGTCCTACAATGATCAGTTCTTC
TRBJ2-5	TRBV20-1	TRBD2	few	CSAWTSLETQYF	TGCAGTGCTTGGACTAGCCTCGAGACCCAGTACTTC
TRBJ1-5	TRBV11-2	NA	NA	CASSFGRYQPQHF	TGTGCCAGCAGCTTCGGACGGTATCAGCCCCAGCATTTT
TRBJ2-7	TRBV20-1	TRBD2	NA	CSAIAGTTYEQYF	TGCAGTGCTATCGCCGGGACTACCTACGAGCAGTACTTC
TRBJ1-1	TRBV4-1	NA	NA	CASSLRGGGSEAFF	TGCGCCAGCAGCCTACGGGGAGGCGGCTCTGAAGCTTTCTTT
TRBJ1-4	TRBV28	NA	NA	CASSFPGSNEKLFF	TGTGCCAGCAGTTTTCCAGGGAGTAATGAAAAACTGTTTTTT
TRBJ1-2	TRBV28	NA	NA	CASSPGPPYGYTF	TGTGCCAGCAGTCCCGGGCCCCCCTATGGCTACACCTTC
TRBJ2-7	TRBV7-9	NA	few	CATIDSSYEQYF	TGTGCCACCATTGACAGCTCCTACGAGCAGTACTTC
TRBJ1-2	TRBV29-1	NA	NA	CSVEDRPGGYTF	TGCAGCGTTGAAGATAGGCCGGGGGGCTACACCTTC
TRBJ2-2	TRBV7-9	NA	many	CASGTSNTGELFF	TGTGCCTCGGGGACTTCGAACACCGGGGAGCTGTTTTTT
TRBJ2-3	TRBV7-3	TRBD1	NA	CASRDNRGQGQYF	TGTGCCAGCAGGGATAACAGGGGCCAGGGCCAGTATTTT
TRBJ1-1	TRBV5-1	NA	few	CASTGGAYAEAFF	TGCGCCAGCACGGGGGGCGCGTACGCTGAAGCTTTCTTT
TRBJ2-7	TRBV4-2	NA	NA	CASSQDMTYEQYF	TGTGCCAGCAGCCAAGATATGACCTACGAGCAGTACTTC
TRBJ2-3	TRBV12-3/TRBV12-4	TRBD2	few	CASSDKTSGRTDTQYF	TGTGCCAGCAGTGATAAGACTAGCGGTCGCACAGATACGCAGTATTTT
TRBJ2-5	TRBV12-3/TRBV12-4	NA	NA	CASSLANRETQYF	TGTGCCAGCAGTTTAGCCAATAGAGAGACCCAGTACTTC
TRBJ2-1	TRBV28	NA	many	CASSGGTATTYNEQFF	TGTGCCAGCAGCGGGGGGACAGCTACGACCTACAATGAGCAGTTCTTC
TRBJ2-2	TRBV7-2	NA	many	CASSLYGTTNTGELFF	TGTGCCAGCAGCTTGTACGGGACGACGAACACCGGGGAGCTGTTTTTT
TRBJ2-3	TRBV2	TRBD2	NA	CASSGLAGGGTDTQYF	TGTGCCAGCAGTGGACTAGCGGGAGGGGGCACAGATACGCAGTATTTT
TRBJ1-2	TRBV20-1	NA	NA	CSASAGGNYGYTF	TGCAGTGCTAGCGCAGGCGGGAACTATGGCTACACCTTC
TRBJ2-2	TRBV27	TRBD2	NA	CASRLLAGDGTGELFF	TGTGCCAGCAGACTCCTAGCGGGAGATGGCACCGGGGAGCTGTTTTTT
TRBJ2-5	TRBV9	NA	NA	CASSVVGVETQYF	TGTGCCAGCAGCGTAGTAGGGGTGGAGACCCAGTACTTC
TRBJ1-1	TRBV20-1	NA	many	CSARVPDRFTEAFF	TGCAGTGCTAGAGTACCGGACAGATTCACTGAAGCTTTCTTT
TRBJ2-7	TRBV5-1	TRBD2	many	CASSLASGLVYEQYF	TGCGCCAGCAGCTTGGCTAGCGGGTTGGTTTACGAGCAGTACTTC
TRBJ2-7	TRBV4-3	NA	NA	CASSQDLGNYEQYF	TGCGCCAGCAGCCAAGATCTGGGCAACTACGAGCAGTACTTC
TRBJ2-7	TRBV7-9	TRBD2	NA	CASSLVSGSPYEQYF	TGTGCCAGCAGCTTAGTTAGCGGGAGTCCCTACGAGCAGTACTTC
TRBJ2-7	TRBV27	NA	few	CASSLSRGVAGSYEQYF	TGTGCCAGCAGTTTATCGAGGGGCGTGGCAGGGTCCTACGAGCAGTACTTC
TRBJ2-1	TRBV20-1	TRBD1	few	CSANRDRGFNEQFF	TGCAGTGCTAACCGGGACAGGGGCTTCAATGAGCAGTTCTTC
TRBJ2-1	TRBV20-1	NA	NA	CSALGTWEDNEQFF	TGCAGTGCTCTCGGGACCTGGGAGGACAATGAGCAGTTCTTC
TRBJ2-1	TRBV7-9	TRBD2	NA	CASSFWTSGRNNEQFF	TGTGCCAGCAGCTTTTGGACTAGCGGGAGGAACAATGAGCAGTTCTTC
TRBJ1-2	TRBV5-1	NA	few	CASSLADRSRGYGYTF	TGCGCCAGCAGCTTGGCAGACAGGTCGCGGGGCTATGGCTACACCTTC
TRBJ1-5	TRBV10-3	TRBD1	many	CAISATGQGNQPQHF	TGTGCCATCAGTGCCACCGGACAGGGCAATCAGCCCCAGCATTTT
TRBJ2-7	TRBV2	NA	NA	CASSPLTGGSYEQYF	TGTGCCAGCAGTCCCTTGACAGGAGGATCCTACGAGCAGTACTTC
TRBJ1-1	TRBV5-6	NA	NA	CASSPDPRTEAFF	TGTGCCAGCAGCCCGGATCCGCGGACTGAAGCTTTCTTT
TRBJ2-7	TRBV18	TRBD1	NA	CASSPPDRATYEQYF	TGTGCCAGCTCACCTCCGGACAGGGCCACCTACGAGCAGTACTTC
TRBJ2-1	TRBV12-3/TRBV12-4	TRBD2	few	CASSSLAGVSYNEQFF	TGTGCCAGCAGCTCCCTAGCGGGTGTATCCTACAATGAGCAGTTCTTC
TRBJ2-5	TRBV12-3/TRBV12-4	TRBD2	NA	CASSFSAGGGETQYF	TGTGCCAGCAGTTTCTCAGCGGGGGGTGGGGAGACCCAGTACTTC
TRBJ2-4	TRBV7-2	NA	NA	CASSLGNIQYF	TGTGCCAGCAGCTTAGGAAACATTCAGTACTTC
TRBJ2-5	TRBV5-1	NA	many	CASSLTSGGQETQYF	TGTGCCAGCAGTTTAACTTCAGGGGGGCAAGAGACCCAGTACTTC
TRBJ2-7	TRBV13	NA	many	CASSLGPRSYEQYF	TGTGCCAGCAGCTTAGGCCCCCGGTCCTACGAGCAGTACTTC
TRBJ1-6	TRBV7-9	NA	NA	CASSFLARQSVSPLHF	TGTGCCAGCAGCTTTCTGGCCAGACAGTCGGTATCACCCCTCCACTTT
TRBJ1-1	TRBV12-3/TRBV12-4	NA	NA	CASRRPPRAGEDTEAFF	TGTGCCAGCAGAAGACCTCCTCGGGCCGGGGAGGACACTGAAGCTTTCTTT
TRBJ1-5	TRBV5-1	TRBD1	few	CASREGQSHNQPQHF	TGCGCCAGCAGGGAGGGACAGTCCCACAATCAGCCCCAGCATTTT
TRBJ2-2	TRBV29-1	NA	many	CSVVRNTGELFF	TGCAGCGTTGTAAGGAACACCGGGGAGCTGTTTTTT
TRBJ2-5	TRBV20-1	TRBD1	NA	CSAPTGGEETQYF	TGCAGTGCTCCGACAGGGGGCGAGGAGACCCAGTACTTC
TRBJ2-1	TRBV4-1	TRBD2	many	CASRLLAGGGEQFF	TGCGCCAGCAGACTTCTAGCGGGAGGGGGTGAGCAGTTCTTC
TRBJ2-5	TRBV20-1	NA	few	CSARDWTEETQYF	TGCAGTGCTAGAGATTGGACAGAAGAGACCCAGTACTTC
TRBJ2-7	TRBV9	NA	few	CASSVGEVGIYEQYF	TGTGCCAGCAGCGTAGGAGAGGTCGGGATCTACGAGCAGTACTTC
TRBJ1-2	TRBV7-3	NA	NA	CASSWRGDGGRRYTF	TGTGCCAGCAGCTGGAGGGGCGATGGGGGGCGTCGCTACACCTTC
TRBJ2-6	TRBV20-1	TRBD1	NA	CSASKGAAGANVLTF	TGCAGTGCTAGTAAGGGGGCGGCTGGGGCCAACGTCCTGACTTTC
TRBJ1-1	TRBV20-1	NA	many	CSARASDTEAFF	TGCAGTGCTAGGGCCTCGGACACTGAAGCTTTCTTT
TRBJ2-7	TRBV25-1	NA	NA	CASSSGSISYEQYF	TGTGCCAGCAGTTCAGGGTCCATCTCCTACGAGCAGTACTTC
TRBJ2-5	TRBV29-1	NA	many	CSVEDLETQYF	TGCAGCGTTGAAGATCTAGAGACCCAGTACTTC